The 9 T cell receptor beta chains in this list originate from one sample, sequenced in a study of identical twins. Each CDR3 protein is one row after TCRdb ran MiXCR on the 5' RACE reads. The table lists roughly 770,000 distinct CDR3 sequences, 18% of them singletons. These data were also filed under a second study, of T cells expressing NK-cell markers.

Sequencing was carried out using PBMCs. All receptors derive from a woman aged 18 to 35 in good health.

This clonotype was counted a few times. The V gene is TRBV5-5, the J gene TRBJ2-3, with no clear D. Looked up from germline, CDR1 is SGHKS and CDR2 is YYEKEE (reference sequence). V shed 3 bases and J shed 6 bases, with 11 bases lying between them. CDR3 length equals 13 residues. CDR3 bases: TGTGCCAGCAGCTCGACGTGGATGGATACGCAGTATTTT. Amino acid sequence: CASSSTWMDTQYF. Variable domain in full (rest from reference TRBV5-5 and TRBJ2-3): DAGVTQSPTHLIKTRGQQVTLRCSPISGHKSVSWYQQVLGQGPQFIFQYYEKEERGRGNFPDRFSARQFPNYSSELNVNALLLGDSALYLCASSSTWMDTQYFGPGTRLTVL.

The chain has TRBV7-9 and TRBJ1-1; D gene uncertain. Deletions cut 1 base from V and 12 bases from J, with 18 bases between. CDR1 SEHNR and CDR2 FQNEAQ come from the germline V gene (reference sequence). This CDR3 region has 14 residues. The CDR3 spells CASSLGGAFLESFF. In DNA, the CDR3 is TGTGCCAGCAGCTTAGGCGGTGCGTTTTTAGAATCTTTCTTT.

This clonotype appeared many times. A junction end diverges from the germline sequence, so it may reflect a read error. The rearrangement joins TRBV5-1 to TRBJ2-1; 8 bases are shared with TRBD2. The CDR3 extends over 15 amino acids. Germline V lookup: CDR1 SGHRS, CDR2 YFSETQ. The CDR3 DNA reads as TGTGCCAGCAGCTTGGGACTAGGCTCCTACAATGAGCAGTTCTTC. Translated, it gives CASSLGLGSYNEQFF.

The rearrangement uses TRBV6-5 and TRBJ2-7; a possible D gene is TRBD2 (6 bases). This CDR3 spans 16 amino acids. CDR1 is MNHEY, CDR2 SVGAGI, per germline. The V gene lost 2 bases and the J gene lost 6 bases, with 20 bases spanning the gap. CDR3 loop: CASSYVGGGRPVEQYF. CDR3 nucleotides: TGTGCCAGCAGTTACGTCGGAGGTGGGAGGCCGGTCGAGCAGTACTTC.

This clonotype was recorded a few times. V is TRBV7-6 and J is TRBJ2-7, with 11 bases identical to TRBD2. Germline V gene lookup returns CDR1 SGHVS and CDR2 FNYEAQ. V shed 2 bases, J shed 2 bases, and the junction held 8 bases outside the gene matches. This CDR3 is built from 17 residues. CDR3 loop: CASSLQSVTSGAYEQYF. The CDR3 DNA follows: TGTGCCAGCAGCTTACAGTCAGTGACTAGCGGGGCCTACGAGCAGTACTTC.

The genes are TRBV7-2 and TRBJ2-5; tentatively, D is TRBD2 (5 bases). The CDR3 spans 14 residues. V was pared by 0 bases and J by 5 bases, with 10 bases between. Germline V gene data show CDR1 as SGHTA and CDR2 as FQGNSA. CDR3 nucleotides: TGTGCCAGCAGCTTAGCGCCCGGGGAGGAGACCCAGTACTTC. This encodes CASSLAPGEETQYF.

This clonotype has at least ten counts. J is TRBJ1-3 and V is TRBV12-3 or TRBV12-4; D is unresolved. Trimming took off 6 bases at V and 4 bases at J, with 16 bases between the two ends. CDR3 length: 15 residues. The CDR3: CASSPQSFAGNTIYF. The CDR3 DNA is TGTGCCAGCAGCCCGCAGAGTTTCGCCGGAAACACCATATATTTT.

This clonotype was seen a handful of times. V is TRBV6-1 and J is TRBJ1-4; D might be TRBD1 (5 bases). The CDR3 has 14 amino acids. CDR1 and CDR2 from the germline V gene are MNHNS and SASEGT. Trimming cost V 11 bases and J 8 bases, with 21 bases left between them. The CDR3 DNA reads as TGTGCCTGCGAAAAACAGGCCCATCAGGAAAAACTGTTTTTT. Translation: CACEKQAHQEKLFF.

This clonotype was counted between two and nine times. The chain joins TRBV27 to TRBJ2-7; 12 bases line up with TRBD2. Per the germline V gene, CDR1 is MNHEY and CDR2 is SMNVEV (reference sequence). This CDR3 contains 15 residues. V gave up 5 bases and J gave up 5 bases; unmatched junction bases: 7. CDR3 sequence: CASSLGTSGSNEQYF. CDR3 DNA: TGTGCCAGCAGTCTGGGGACTAGCGGGTCCAACGAGCAGTACTTC.